Presented here are 27 T cell receptor beta chains from one specimen sequenced in a study of cytomegalovirus exposure and HLA in healthy donors. PCR involved 60 Vbeta and 13 Jbeta primers. TCRdb's copy holds only in-frame clones and misses some; the assay was immunoSEQ multiplex PCR. The sample has 110,000 to 150,000 clones, 70% to 85% seen once. Sequencing used PBMCs. These receptors were obtained from a woman aged 55 to 70 in good health and CMV-seropositive.

CDR3 nucleotide sequence: TGCGCCAGCAGCTCACCAGCCGGGACTAGGACCTATGAGCAGTTCTTC. Amino acids: CASSSPAGTRTYEQFF. J is TRBJ2-1 and V is TRBV5-1, with 8 bases aligning to TRBD2. CDR3 length: 16 amino acids. Per the germline V gene, CDR1 is SGHRS and CDR2 is YFSETQ. V was clipped by 3 bases and J by 8 bases; unmatched bases: 13.

The chain carries TRBV9 and TRBJ2-3, with 8 positions matching TRBD2. The CDR3 covers 15 residues. V shed 3 bases, J shed 5 bases, and the junction held 8 bases outside the gene matches. Per germline, CDR1 SGDLS and CDR2 YYNGEE. The CDR3 nucleotides are TGTGCCAGCAGCGGTAGCGGGATGAGTGTAGATACGCAGTATTTT. This encodes CASSGSGMSVDTQYF. The full variable domain, rest sourced from reference TRBV9 and TRBJ2-3, is DSGVTQTPKHLITATGQRVTLRCSPRSGDLSVYWYQQSLDQGLQFLIQYYNGEERAKGNILERFSAQQFPDLHSELNLSSLELGDSALYFCASSGSGMSVDTQYFGPGTRLTVL.

The chain links TRBV28 to TRBJ2-1; D is uncertain. The germline V and J ends were trimmed by 3 bases and 4 bases, with 13 bases remaining between them. The CDR3 has 15 amino acids. Germline values: CDR1 MDHEN, CDR2 SYDVKM. CDR3 DNA: TGTGCCAGCAGTTTGACAACCCTTAAGTACAATGAGCAGTTCTTC. It codes for CASSLTTLKYNEQFF. The full variable domain, rest sourced from reference TRBV28 and TRBJ2-1, is DVKVTQSSRYLVKRTGEKVFLECVQDMDHENMFWYRQDPGLGLRLIYFSYDVKMKEKGDIPEGYSVSREKKERFSLILESASTNQTSMYLCASSLTTLKYNEQFFGPGTRLTVL.

The CDR3 DNA reads as TGTGCCAGCAGCTTAAGTCCGGGCACTGAAGCTTTCTTT. It encodes CASSLSPGTEAFF. The rearrangement links TRBV7-3 to TRBJ1-1; D uncertain. The CDR3 is made up of 13 amino acids. Per germline, CDR1 SGHTA and CDR2 FQGTGA. V lost 1 base, J lost 4 bases, and 7 bases lay in between.

This chain joins TRBV19 and TRBJ2-1; D possibly corresponds to TRBD1 (6 bases). This CDR3 spans 16 amino acids. V was cut by 4 bases and J by 0 bases, with 13 bases left in between. Germline V gene data show CDR1 as LNHDA and CDR2 as SQIVND (reference sequence). This CDR3 reads CASSTGQISSYNEQFF. CDR3 DNA sequence: TGTGCCAGTAGTACGGGACAAATAAGCTCCTACAATGAGCAGTTCTTC.

This chain connects TRBV6-4 to TRBJ2-1; 7 bases match TRBD2. Trimming at V came to 6 bases and at J to 2 bases, leaving 10 bases not matched to a gene. CDR1 MRHNA and CDR2 SNTAGT come from the germline V gene. This CDR3 is 16 amino acids long. The CDR3 loop is CASSPSSGGAYNEQFF. The CDR3, as DNA: TGTGCCAGCAGCCCGTCTAGCGGAGGTGCCTACAATGAGCAGTTCTTC.

V gene TRBV4-3 combines with J gene TRBJ1-2; D is unresolved. This CDR3 region has 15 residues. Germline CDR1 is LGHNA and CDR2 is YSLEER. Trimming removed 2 bases from V and 5 bases from J, with 15 bases in between. CDR3 in amino acids: CASSQNGPGLYGYTF. The CDR3 nucleotides are TGCGCCAGCAGCCAAAACGGGCCTGGACTTTATGGCTACACCTTC.

J is TRBJ2-3 and V is TRBV19, with D perhaps TRBD1 (6 bases). This CDR3 is 15 amino acids long. Germline V CDR1 and CDR2: LNHDA, SQIVND (reference sequence). The V gene lost 6 bases and the J gene lost 0 bases, with 13 bases spanning the gap. CDR3 amino acids: CASRDRPSSTDTQYF. CDR3 sequence (DNA): TGTGCCAGTAGGGACAGACCCTCTAGCACAGATACGCAGTATTTT.

This clone was counted a few times. The J gene is TRBJ2-5, the V gene TRBV7-2; D is perhaps TRBD2 (6 bases). This CDR3 is built from 16 residues. Germline V gives CDR1 SGHTA, CDR2 FQGNSA. With 2 bases removed from V and 4 bases from J, the gap between germline ends came to 17 bases. This chain's CDR3 is CASSLLAGGTLETQYF. The CDR3 nucleotides read TGTGCCAGCAGCTTATTGGCCGGCGGGACTTTAGAGACCCAGTACTTC.

The genes are TRBV30 and TRBJ1-6; the D is unclear. Germline assignment: CDR1 GTSNPN and CDR2 SVGIG (reference sequence). The CDR3 contains 14 residues. V was trimmed by 0 bases and J by 5 bases, leaving 8 bases between them. The CDR3 is CAWSVRQDNSPLHF. The CDR3 DNA is TGTGCCTGGAGTGTACGGCAGGATAATTCACCCCTCCACTTT.

The rearrangement uses TRBV2 and TRBJ2-5; 7 bases agree with TRBD2. Gene TRBJ2-7 matches the end of the DNA better, so the J call may be wrong. Germline lookup yields CDR1 SNHLY and CDR2 FYNNEI. CDR3 size: 16 residues. CDR3 nucleotide sequence: TGTGCCAGCGCGGGAGAAGGGGCCCTGAGCTCCTACGAGCAGTACTTC. It translates to CASAGEGALSSYEQYF.

This clone was seen more than once but under ten times. The chain couples TRBV7-2 to TRBJ2-7, with D possibly matching TRBD2 (6 bases). The ends were cut back, 5 bases at V and 3 bases at J, with 14 bases in the middle. The CDR3 contains 14 residues. Germline V gives CDR1 SGHTA, CDR2 FQGNSA. In nucleotides, the CDR3 is TGTGCCAGCAGCCCCTCGGTCGGGGGCTACGAGCAGTACTTC. This gives the protein CASSPSVGGYEQYF. The complete variable domain, with remaining parts taken from reference TRBV7-2 and TRBJ2-7, reads GAGVSQSPSNKVTEKGKDVELRCDPISGHTALYWYRQSLGQGLEFLIYFQGNSAPDKSGLPSDRFSAERTGGSVSTLTIQRTQQEDSAVYLCASSPSVGGYEQYFGPGTRLTVT.

This chain uses TRBV28 with TRBJ1-4; 7 nucleotides align to TRBD1. The CDR3 is made up of 12 amino acids. CDR1 is MDHEN and CDR2 is SYDVKM in the germline V gene. With 4 bases clipped from V and 14 bases from J, the junction kept 7 bases outside the gene matches. The CDR3 sequence is CASSSMGQQLFF. CDR3 sequence (DNA): TGTGCCAGCAGTTCCATGGGACAGCAGCTGTTTTTT. Full variable domain (remainder filled in from reference TRBV28 and TRBJ1-4): DVKVTQSSRYLVKRTGEKVFLECVQDMDHENMFWYRQDPGLGLRLIYFSYDVKMKEKGDIPEGYSVSREKKERFSLILESASTNQTSMYLCASSSMGQQLFFGSGTQLSVL.

The gene calls are TRBV5-1 and TRBJ1-3; D unclear. V dropped 0 bases and J dropped 7 bases, with 8 bases sitting between them. CDR3 length equals 13 residues. CDR1 is SGHRS and CDR2 is YFSETQ in the germline V gene. The CDR3 coding sequence is TGCGCCAGCAGCTTGGAAAACGGGAACACCATATATTTT. Protein sequence: CASSLENGNTIYF.

This sequence joins TRBV20-1 and TRBJ2-1; D ambiguous. The CDR3 has 10 amino acids. CDR1 and CDR2 from the germline V gene are DFQATT and SNEGSKA (reference sequence). V dropped 5 bases and J dropped 6 bases, with 5 bases sitting between them. CDR3 sequence (DNA): TGCAGTGCTTCTTTCAATGAGCAGTTCTTC. Protein product: CSASFNEQFF.

This sequence joins TRBV30 and TRBJ2-7, with D possibly being TRBD2 (6 bases). The CDR3 covers 13 residues. V gave up 5 bases and J gave up 7 bases, with 18 bases separating them. CDR1 is GTSNPN, CDR2 SVGIG, per germline (reference sequence). The CDR3 DNA is TGTGCCTGGGGAAGTGGGGGGTCTTGGGAGCAGTACTTC. This encodes CAWGSGGSWEQYF.

This clone has just a few counts. The rearrangement joins TRBV2 to TRBJ1-5, with TRBD1 identical over 7 bases. Per germline, CDR1 SNHLY and CDR2 FYNNEI. J gave up 6 bases and V 4 bases, and 6 bases lay outside the gene matches. The CDR3 sequence is 14 residues long. The chain's CDR3 is CASSVERDSQPQHF. The CDR3 coding sequence is TGTGCCAGCAGTGTGGAAAGGGACAGTCAGCCCCAGCATTTT.

The rearrangement uses TRBV19 and TRBJ1-2; a weak D match, TRBD1 (5 bases). The CDR3 loop spans 14 amino acids. The germline gives CDR1 LNHDA, CDR2 SQIVND (reference sequence). Deletions cut 6 bases from V and 1 base from J, with 12 bases between. The CDR3: CASRGLQDNYGYTF. The CDR3 coding sequence is TGTGCCAGTAGGGGGCTACAGGATAACTATGGCTACACCTTC.

This chain connects TRBV12-2 to TRBJ2-7; TRBD2 was called by the table and not checked on the DNA. TRBV12-2 is annotated as a pseudogene. The CDR3 extends over 16 amino acids. As DNA, the CDR3 is TGTGCAAGTCGCTTAGCCCGGGGGCGGGGGGCCCACGAGCAGTACTTC. It specifies CASRLARGRGAHEQYF.

The genes are TRBV15 and TRBJ1-1; tentatively, D is TRBD1 (5 bases). Germline-derived CDR1 and CDR2 are LNHNV and YYDKDF (reference sequence). V dropped 0 bases and J dropped 7 bases, with 6 bases sitting between them. The CDR3 has 12 residues. The CDR3 DNA reads as TGTGCCACCAGCAGAGACAGGGTTGAAGCTTTCTTT. This codes for CATSRDRVEAFF.

This rearrangement joins TRBV6-5 to TRBJ2-7, with 10 bases fitting TRBD2. The CDR3 length is 14 residues. CDR1 is MNHEY, CDR2 SVGAGI, per germline. V was clipped by 5 bases and J by 2 bases; unmatched bases: 3. The CDR3 region has the DNA TGTGCCAGCAGTAGACTAGCGGGTCCCTACGAGCAGTACTTC. Protein sequence: CASSRLAGPYEQYF.

The chain employs TRBV19 and TRBJ1-5; 7 positions match TRBD1. Trimming removed 4 bases from V and 4 bases from J; junction bases left unmatched: 7. CDR3 size: 15 residues. CDR1 is LNHDA, CDR2 SQIVND, per germline (reference sequence). This CDR3 reads CASSKRQGSNQPQHF. In DNA, the CDR3 is TGTGCCAGTAGTAAGAGACAGGGAAGTAATCAGCCCCAGCATTTT.

The chain links TRBV11-2 to TRBJ2-7, with 12 bases lining up with TRBD1. This CDR3 is built from 13 residues. Germline loops: CDR1 SGHAT, CDR2 FQNNGV. The V gene end was trimmed by 4 bases and the J gene end by 5 bases; junction bases not matched to a gene: 0. The CDR3 reads CASSWDRGHEQYF. CDR3 DNA: TGTGCCAGCAGCTGGGACAGGGGGCACGAGCAGTACTTC.

This rearrangement joins TRBV27 to TRBJ2-2; 8 bases map to TRBD1. With 5 bases clipped from V and 0 bases from J, the junction kept 2 bases outside the gene matches. The CDR3 length is 15 residues. CDR1 MNHEY and CDR2 SMNVEV come from the germline V gene (reference sequence). CDR3 nucleotide sequence: TGTGCCAGCAGTCGGACAGGGCCGAACACCGGGGAGCTGTTTTTT. Amino acid sequence: CASSRTGPNTGELFF.

V gene TRBV7-9 combines with J gene TRBJ1-5, with a tentative D call TRBD1 (5 bases). The length of the CDR3 is 14 residues. The ends were cut back, 2 bases at V and 2 bases at J, with 7 bases in the middle. Germline V lookup: CDR1 SEHNR, CDR2 FQNEAQ (reference sequence). The CDR3 DNA reads TGTGCCAGCAGCTTATGGGGGGGCAATCAGCCCCAGCATTTT. This translates into CASSLWGGNQPQHF.

The V call is TRBV7-2, the J call TRBJ1-3; tentatively, D is TRBD1 (5 bases). V lost 1 base and J lost 0, with 13 bases in between. Germline V gives CDR1 SGHTA, CDR2 FQGNSA. The CDR3 is 17 amino acids. CDR3 in amino acids: CASSLVPGRDSGNTIYF. Here the CDR3 DNA reads TGTGCCAGCAGCTTAGTCCCAGGGAGGGACTCTGGAAACACCATATATTTT.

This chain joins TRBV7-9 and TRBJ2-1; 12 nucleotides align to TRBD2. The CDR3 sequence is 15 residues long. The germline V gene has CDR1 SEHNR and CDR2 FQNEAQ (reference sequence). V was clipped by 3 bases and J by 6 bases; unmatched bases: 3. CDR3 sequence reads: CASSFLAGGPNEQFF. The CDR3, as DNA: TGTGCCAGCAGCTTTCTAGCGGGAGGGCCCAATGAGCAGTTCTTC.